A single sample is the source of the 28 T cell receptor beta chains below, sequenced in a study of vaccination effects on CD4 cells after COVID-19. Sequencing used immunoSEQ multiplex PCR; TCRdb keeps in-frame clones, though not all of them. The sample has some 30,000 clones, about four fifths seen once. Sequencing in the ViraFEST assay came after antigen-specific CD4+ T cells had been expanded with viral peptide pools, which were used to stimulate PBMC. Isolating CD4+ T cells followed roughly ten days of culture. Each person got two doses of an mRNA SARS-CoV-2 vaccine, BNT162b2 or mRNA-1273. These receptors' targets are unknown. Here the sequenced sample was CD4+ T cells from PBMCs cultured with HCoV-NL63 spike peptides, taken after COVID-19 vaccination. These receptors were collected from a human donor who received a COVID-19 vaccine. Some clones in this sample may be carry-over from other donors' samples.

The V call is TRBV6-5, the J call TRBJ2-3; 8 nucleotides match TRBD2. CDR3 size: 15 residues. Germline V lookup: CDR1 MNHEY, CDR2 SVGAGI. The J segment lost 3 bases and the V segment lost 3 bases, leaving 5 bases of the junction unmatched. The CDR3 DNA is TGTGCCAGCAGTTATGCCGGGGGGGTGACAGATACGCAGTATTTT. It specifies CASSYAGGVTDTQYF.

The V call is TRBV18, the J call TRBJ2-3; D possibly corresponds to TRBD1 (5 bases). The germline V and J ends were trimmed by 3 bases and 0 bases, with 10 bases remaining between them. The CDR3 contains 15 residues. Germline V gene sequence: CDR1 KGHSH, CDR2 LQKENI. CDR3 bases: TGTGCCAGCTCACCGGGCAGGGCCAGCACAGATACGCAGTATTTT. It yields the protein CASSPGRASTDTQYF.

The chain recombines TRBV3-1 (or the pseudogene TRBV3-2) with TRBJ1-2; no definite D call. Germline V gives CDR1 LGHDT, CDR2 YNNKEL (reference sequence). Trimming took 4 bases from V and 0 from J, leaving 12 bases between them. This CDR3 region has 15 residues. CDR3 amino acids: CASSRSSTANYGYTF. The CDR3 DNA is TGTGCCAGCAGCCGAAGTTCAACAGCTAACTATGGCTACACCTTC.

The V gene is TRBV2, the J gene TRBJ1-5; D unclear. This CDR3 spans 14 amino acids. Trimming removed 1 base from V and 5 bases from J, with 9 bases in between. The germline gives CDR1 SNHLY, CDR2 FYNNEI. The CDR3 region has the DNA TGTGCCAGCAGTGAAGGGGCGGCAGATCAGCCCCAGCATTTT. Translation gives CASSEGAADQPQHF.

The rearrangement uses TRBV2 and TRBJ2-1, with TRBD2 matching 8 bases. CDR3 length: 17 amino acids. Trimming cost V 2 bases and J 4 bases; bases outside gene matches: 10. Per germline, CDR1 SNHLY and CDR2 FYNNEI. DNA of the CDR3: TGTGCCAGCAGTGAATTTCCAAGCGGGGGAACATACAATGAGCAGTTCTTC. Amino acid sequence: CASSEFPSGGTYNEQFF.

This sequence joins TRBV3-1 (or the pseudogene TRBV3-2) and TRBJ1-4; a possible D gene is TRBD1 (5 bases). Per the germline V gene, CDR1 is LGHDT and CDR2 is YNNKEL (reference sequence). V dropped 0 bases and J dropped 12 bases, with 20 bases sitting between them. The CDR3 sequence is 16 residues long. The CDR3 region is CASSQDRRGIGGELFF. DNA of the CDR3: TGTGCCAGCAGCCAAGATCGTCGCGGCATTGGGGGGGAACTGTTTTTT.

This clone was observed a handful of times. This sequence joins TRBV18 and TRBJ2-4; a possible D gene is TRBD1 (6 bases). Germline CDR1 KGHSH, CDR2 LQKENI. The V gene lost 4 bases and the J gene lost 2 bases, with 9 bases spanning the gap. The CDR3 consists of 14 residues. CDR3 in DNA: TGTGCCAGCTCACACGGGACACCCAAAAACATTCAGTACTTC. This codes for CASSHGTPKNIQYF.

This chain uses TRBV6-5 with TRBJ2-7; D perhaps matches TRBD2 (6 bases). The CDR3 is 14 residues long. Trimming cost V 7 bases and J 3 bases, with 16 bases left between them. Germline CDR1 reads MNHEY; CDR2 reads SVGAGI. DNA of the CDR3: TGTGCCAGCAACCATGAGGGCGGGGACTACGAGCAGTACGTC. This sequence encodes CASNHEGGDYEQYV.

CDR3 sequence: CASQRGTNYGYTF. The DNA of the CDR3 is TGTGCCAGCCAAAGAGGGACTAACTATGGCTACACCTTC. This chain connects TRBV28 to TRBJ1-2, with D unresolved. This CDR3 contains 13 residues. Germline CDR1 is MDHEN and CDR2 is SYDVKM. Trimming removed 8 bases from V and 0 bases from J, with 10 bases in between.

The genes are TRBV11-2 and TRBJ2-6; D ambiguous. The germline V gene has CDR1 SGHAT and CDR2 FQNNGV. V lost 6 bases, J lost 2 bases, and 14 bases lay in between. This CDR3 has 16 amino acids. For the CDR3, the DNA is TGTGCCAGCAGGAACGTGGCCCAAACTGGGGCCAACGTCCTGACTTTC. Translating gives CASRNVAQTGANVLTF.

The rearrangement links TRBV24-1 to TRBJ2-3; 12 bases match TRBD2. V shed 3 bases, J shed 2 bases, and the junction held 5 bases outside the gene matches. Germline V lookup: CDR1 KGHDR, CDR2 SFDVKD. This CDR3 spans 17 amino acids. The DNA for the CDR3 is TGTGCCACCAGTGATAATGGACTAGCGGGGTACACAGATACGCAGTATTTT. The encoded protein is CATSDNGLAGYTDTQYF.

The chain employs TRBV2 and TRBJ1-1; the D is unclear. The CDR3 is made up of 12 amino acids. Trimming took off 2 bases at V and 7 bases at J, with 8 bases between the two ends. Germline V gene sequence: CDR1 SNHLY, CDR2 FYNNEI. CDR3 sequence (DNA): TGTGCCAGCAGTGAACAACACTATGAAGCTTTCTTT. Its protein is CASSEQHYEAFF.

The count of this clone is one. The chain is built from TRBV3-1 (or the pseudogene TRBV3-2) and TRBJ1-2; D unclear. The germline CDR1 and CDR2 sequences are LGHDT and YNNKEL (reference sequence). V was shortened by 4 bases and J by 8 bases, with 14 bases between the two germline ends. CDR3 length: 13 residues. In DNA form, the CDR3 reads TGTGCCAGCAGCCTACGGACGGTCGGAGGCTACACCTTC. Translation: CASSLRTVGGYTF.

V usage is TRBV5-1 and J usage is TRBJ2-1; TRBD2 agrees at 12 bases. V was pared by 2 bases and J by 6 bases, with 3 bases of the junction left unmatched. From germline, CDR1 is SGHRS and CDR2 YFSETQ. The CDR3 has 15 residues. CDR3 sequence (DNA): TGCGCCAGCAGCTTTCTAGCGGGGGGGGCCAATGAGCAGTTCTTC. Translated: CASSFLAGGANEQFF.

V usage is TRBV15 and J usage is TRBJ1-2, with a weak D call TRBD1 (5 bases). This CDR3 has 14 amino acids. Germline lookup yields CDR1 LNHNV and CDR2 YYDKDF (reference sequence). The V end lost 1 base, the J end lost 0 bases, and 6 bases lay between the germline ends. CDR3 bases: TGTGCCACCAGCAGAGGGGGCTCTAACTATGGCTACACCTTC. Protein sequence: CATSRGGSNYGYTF. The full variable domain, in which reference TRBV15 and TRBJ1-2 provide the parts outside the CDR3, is DAMVIQNPRYQVTQFGKPVTLSCSQTLNHNVMYWYQQKSSQAPKLLFHYYDKDFNNEADTPDNFQSRRPNTSFCFLDIRSPGLGDTAMYLCATSRGGSNYGYTFGSGTRLTVV.

The CDR3 DNA reads as TGTGCCAGCAGTTCAGTCAGGGGGCCTGGAAACACCATATATTTT. Translated: CASSSVRGPGNTIYF. The chain is built from TRBV7-2 and TRBJ1-3, with TRBD1 identical over 8 bases. Germline CDR1 and CDR2: SGHTA and FQGNSA. The CDR3 is 15 residues long. V was clipped by 6 bases and J by 2 bases; unmatched bases: 6.

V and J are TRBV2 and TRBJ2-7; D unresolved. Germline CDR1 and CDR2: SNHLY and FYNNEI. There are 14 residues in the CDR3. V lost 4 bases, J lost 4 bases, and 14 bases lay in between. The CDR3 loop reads CASSGSKGTYEQYV. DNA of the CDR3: TGTGCCAGCAGTGGTTCGAAGGGAACTTACGAGCAGTACGTC.

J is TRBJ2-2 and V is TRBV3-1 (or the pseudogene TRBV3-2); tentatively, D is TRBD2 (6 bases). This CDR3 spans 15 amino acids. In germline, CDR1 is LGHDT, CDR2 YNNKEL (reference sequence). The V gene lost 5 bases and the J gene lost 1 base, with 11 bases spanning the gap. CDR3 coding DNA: TGTGCCAGCAGCAAGTTTAGCGGGAACACCGGGGAGCTGTTTTTT. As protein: CASSKFSGNTGELFF.

DNA of the CDR3: TGTGCCAGCAGTGGGGGGGGCGGTCAGCCCCAGCATTTT. The encoded protein is CASSGGGGQPQHF. The V call is TRBV25-1, the J call TRBJ1-5, with D tentatively TRBD1 (6 bases). Germline V lookup: CDR1 MGHDK, CDR2 SYGVNS. The CDR3 is 13 amino acids. V was pared by 4 bases and J by 6 bases, with 10 bases between.

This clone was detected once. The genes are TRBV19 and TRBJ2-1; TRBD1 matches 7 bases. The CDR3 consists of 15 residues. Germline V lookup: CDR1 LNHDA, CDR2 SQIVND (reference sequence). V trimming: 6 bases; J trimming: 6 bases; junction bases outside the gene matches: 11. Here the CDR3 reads CASSSDRAGGNEQFF. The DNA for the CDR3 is TGTGCCAGTAGCAGCGACAGGGCCGGAGGCAATGAGCAGTTCTTC.

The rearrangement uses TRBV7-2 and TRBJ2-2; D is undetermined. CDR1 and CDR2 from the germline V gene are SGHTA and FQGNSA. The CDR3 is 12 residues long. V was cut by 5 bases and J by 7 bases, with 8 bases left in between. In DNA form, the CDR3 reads TGTGCCAGCAGCCGTTATGGCGGGGAGCTGTTTTTT. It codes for CASSRYGGELFF. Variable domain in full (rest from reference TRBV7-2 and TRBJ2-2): GAGVSQSPSNKVTEKGKDVELRCDPISGHTALYWYRQSLGQGLEFLIYFQGNSAPDKSGLPSDRFSAERTGGSVSTLTIQRTQQEDSAVYLCASSRYGGELFFGEGSRLTVL.

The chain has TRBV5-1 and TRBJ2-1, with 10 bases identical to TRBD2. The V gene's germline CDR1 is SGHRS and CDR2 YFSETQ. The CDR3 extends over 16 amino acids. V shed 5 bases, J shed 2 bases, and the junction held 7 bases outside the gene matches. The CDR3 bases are TGCGCCAGCAGTCACCTAGCGGGGGCAACCTACAATGAGCAGTTCTTC. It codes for CASSHLAGATYNEQFF.

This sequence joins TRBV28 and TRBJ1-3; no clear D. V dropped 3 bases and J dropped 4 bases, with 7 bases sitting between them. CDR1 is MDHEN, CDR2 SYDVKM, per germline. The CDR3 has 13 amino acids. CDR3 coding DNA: TGTGCCAGCAGTTTCTATGGGGGAAACACCATATATTTT. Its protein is CASSFYGGNTIYF.

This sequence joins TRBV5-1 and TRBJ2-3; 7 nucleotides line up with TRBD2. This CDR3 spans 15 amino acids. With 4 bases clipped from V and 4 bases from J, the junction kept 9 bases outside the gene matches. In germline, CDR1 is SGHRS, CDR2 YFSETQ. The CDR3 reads CASSDGLDVPDTQYF. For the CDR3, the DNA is TGCGCCAGCAGCGACGGACTAGACGTCCCAGATACGCAGTATTTT.

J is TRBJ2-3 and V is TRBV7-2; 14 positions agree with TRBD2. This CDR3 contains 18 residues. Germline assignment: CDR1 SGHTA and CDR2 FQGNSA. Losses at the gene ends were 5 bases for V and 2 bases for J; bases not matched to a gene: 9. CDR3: CASSTRTSGGIITDTQYF. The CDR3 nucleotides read TGTGCCAGCAGCACCCGGACTAGCGGGGGGATTATCACAGATACGCAGTATTTT.

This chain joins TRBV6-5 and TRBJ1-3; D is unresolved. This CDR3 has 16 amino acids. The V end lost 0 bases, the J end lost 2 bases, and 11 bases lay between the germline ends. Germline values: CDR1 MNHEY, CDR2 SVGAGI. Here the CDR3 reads CASSYSDTLTGNTIYF. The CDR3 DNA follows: TGTGCCAGCAGTTACTCCGACACTCTGACTGGAAACACCATATATTTT.

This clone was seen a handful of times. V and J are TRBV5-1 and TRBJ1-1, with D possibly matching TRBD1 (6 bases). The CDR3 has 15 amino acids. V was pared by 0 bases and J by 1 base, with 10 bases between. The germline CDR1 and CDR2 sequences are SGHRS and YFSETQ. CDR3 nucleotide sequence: TGCGCCAGCAGCTTGGGGGGGACATCGAACACTGAAGCTTTCTTT. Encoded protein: CASSLGGTSNTEAFF.

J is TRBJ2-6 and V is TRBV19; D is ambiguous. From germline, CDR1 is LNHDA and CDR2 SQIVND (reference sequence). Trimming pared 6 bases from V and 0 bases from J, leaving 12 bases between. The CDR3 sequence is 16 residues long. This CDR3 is CASSDNVPSGANVLTF. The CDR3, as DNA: TGTGCCAGTAGCGATAACGTTCCCTCTGGGGCCAACGTCCTGACTTTC.